These T cell receptor beta chains were read from a single sample in a study of technical replicates of blood from a few donors. TCRdb's copy holds only in-frame clones and misses some; the assay was immunoSEQ multiplex PCR. The sample has about 93,000 clones, around 96% seen once. The sequencing input was T cells isolated from PBMCs. Every receptor here comes from a human donor in good health. The CDR3 runs from the conserved cysteine through the conserved F or W. D genes are given only for firm matches. Not all rows give a size; the values are once, few, many and, for expanded clones, a class.

d_call: TRBD2; v_call: TRBV9; cdr3_length: 15; j_call: TRBJ2-1; clone_size: -; cdr3_aa: CASSVGAGGSDEQFF
d_call: -; v_call: TRBV7-9; cdr3_length: 13; j_call: TRBJ1-6; clone_size: -; cdr3_aa: CASSQGQLSPLHF
d_call: -; v_call: TRBV28; cdr3_length: 16; j_call: TRBJ2-2; clone_size: -; cdr3_aa: CASSRVDQQNTGELFF
d_call: TRBD1; v_call: TRBV29-1; cdr3_length: 14; j_call: TRBJ1-5; clone_size: few; cdr3_aa: CSVPGQGAGQPQHF
d_call: -; v_call: TRBV6-5; cdr3_length: 13; j_call: TRBJ1-5; clone_size: -; cdr3_aa: CATQGRGNQPQHF
d_call: TRBD1; v_call: TRBV29-1; cdr3_length: 15; j_call: TRBJ2-5; clone_size: -; cdr3_aa: CSVERQGAVQETQYF
d_call: -; v_call: TRBV30; cdr3_length: 13; j_call: TRBJ1-2; clone_size: -; cdr3_aa: CAWSSTGFGGYTF
d_call: TRBD1; v_call: TRBV30; cdr3_length: 14; j_call: TRBJ2-3; clone_size: -; cdr3_aa: CAWVTGGPADTQYF
d_call: -; v_call: TRBV13; cdr3_length: 15; j_call: TRBJ2-7; clone_size: -; cdr3_aa: CASSLTYWGDYEQYF
d_call: -; v_call: TRBV29-1; cdr3_length: 14; j_call: TRBJ2-7; clone_size: -; cdr3_aa: CSVMVGRVGNEQYF
d_call: -; v_call: TRBV28; cdr3_length: 13; j_call: TRBJ1-2; clone_size: -; cdr3_aa: CASDDPGGYGYTF
d_call: -; v_call: TRBV2; cdr3_length: 12; j_call: TRBJ2-5; clone_size: -; cdr3_aa: CASSVGGQTQYF
d_call: TRBD1; v_call: TRBV6-5; cdr3_length: 14; j_call: TRBJ1-5; clone_size: -; cdr3_aa: CASSYTGDNQPQHF
d_call: -; v_call: TRBV27; cdr3_length: 15; j_call: TRBJ1-2; clone_size: -; cdr3_aa: CASSSARTFNYGYTF
d_call: -; v_call: TRBV5-1; cdr3_length: 14; j_call: TRBJ2-3; clone_size: -; cdr3_aa: CASSAFQGTNTQYF
d_call: TRBD1; v_call: TRBV27; cdr3_length: 15; j_call: TRBJ2-7; clone_size: once; cdr3_aa: CASSLQFTGAYEQYF
d_call: TRBD2; v_call: TRBV6-6; cdr3_length: 13; j_call: TRBJ2-3; clone_size: -; cdr3_aa: CASGAGERHTQYF
d_call: -; v_call: TRBV6-5; cdr3_length: 12; j_call: TRBJ2-5; clone_size: few; cdr3_aa: CASSLSQETQYF
d_call: TRBD2; v_call: TRBV2; cdr3_length: 17; j_call: TRBJ2-1; clone_size: -; cdr3_aa: CASSERGPSGSYNEQFF
d_call: TRBD2; v_call: TRBV19; cdr3_length: 19; j_call: TRBJ2-3; clone_size: once; cdr3_aa: CASKGTSGRAVLPTDTQYF
d_call: -; v_call: TRBV5-5; cdr3_length: 13; j_call: TRBJ1-2; clone_size: -; cdr3_aa: CASSLVFRDDYTF
d_call: TRBD2; v_call: TRBV5-6; cdr3_length: 18; j_call: TRBJ2-1; clone_size: -; cdr3_aa: CASSFSLAGASSYNEQFF
d_call: -; v_call: TRBV6-1; cdr3_length: 13; j_call: TRBJ1-2; clone_size: -; cdr3_aa: CASSLDSTYGYTF
d_call: TRBD2; v_call: TRBV7-2; cdr3_length: 14; j_call: TRBJ2-7; clone_size: once; cdr3_aa: CASSSSSGSYEQYF
d_call: -; v_call: TRBV6-1; cdr3_length: 14; j_call: TRBJ2-3; clone_size: -; cdr3_aa: CASRPSSGTDTQYF
d_call: -; v_call: TRBV11-3; cdr3_length: 14; j_call: TRBJ2-3; clone_size: -; cdr3_aa: CASSSPELENTQYF
d_call: TRBD2; v_call: TRBV5-1; cdr3_length: 16; j_call: TRBJ2-7; clone_size: once; cdr3_aa: CASSRELAGGPYEQYF
d_call: TRBD2; v_call: TRBV6-5; cdr3_length: 14; j_call: TRBJ2-3; clone_size: -; cdr3_aa: CASSTGLAADTQYF
d_call: TRBD1; v_call: TRBV27; cdr3_length: 14; j_call: TRBJ1-5; clone_size: -; cdr3_aa: CASSFQGANQPQHF
d_call: TRBD1; v_call: TRBV29-1; cdr3_length: 13; j_call: TRBJ1-2; clone_size: -; cdr3_aa: CSVPTTDRAGYTF
d_call: TRBD1; v_call: TRBV11-3; cdr3_length: 19; j_call: TRBJ1-3; clone_size: -; cdr3_aa: CASSSPFFNGDSLVDTIYF
d_call: TRBD2; v_call: TRBV5-1; cdr3_length: 17; j_call: TRBJ2-1; clone_size: -; cdr3_aa: CASSLAGWASGDNEQFF
d_call: -; v_call: TRBV28; cdr3_length: 14; j_call: TRBJ2-3; clone_size: -; cdr3_aa: CASSPGTLTDTQYF
d_call: TRBD2; v_call: TRBV7-9; cdr3_length: 18; j_call: TRBJ2-5; clone_size: -; cdr3_aa: CASSPQLILAGGGETQYF
d_call: TRBD1; v_call: TRBV27; cdr3_length: 11; j_call: TRBJ1-1; clone_size: -; cdr3_aa: CASSSTGAAFF
d_call: TRBD1; v_call: TRBV7-9; cdr3_length: 13; j_call: TRBJ1-2; clone_size: -; cdr3_aa: CASSRTGTYGYTF
d_call: TRBD2; v_call: TRBV27; cdr3_length: 12; j_call: TRBJ2-1; clone_size: -; cdr3_aa: CASRAGGGEQFF
d_call: TRBD2; v_call: TRBV29-1; cdr3_length: 16; j_call: TRBJ2-7; clone_size: -; cdr3_aa: CSVELAGAGDYYEQYF
d_call: TRBD2; v_call: TRBV5-1; cdr3_length: 14; j_call: TRBJ2-5; clone_size: -; cdr3_aa: CASRLGLAEETQYF
d_call: -; v_call: TRBV19; cdr3_length: 16; j_call: TRBJ2-7; clone_size: -; cdr3_aa: CASSPRLAGLSYEQYF
d_call: -; v_call: TRBV28; cdr3_length: 15; j_call: TRBJ1-4; clone_size: -; cdr3_aa: CASSSGSAEVEKLFF
d_call: -; v_call: TRBV21-1; cdr3_length: 15; j_call: TRBJ1-2; clone_size: -; cdr3_aa: CASSGGGPALYGYTF
d_call: TRBD2; v_call: TRBV5-1; cdr3_length: 18; j_call: TRBJ2-7; clone_size: -; cdr3_aa: CASSLGASGMRTTYEQYF
d_call: -; v_call: TRBV2; cdr3_length: 13; j_call: TRBJ2-1; clone_size: -; cdr3_aa: CASSADRYNEQFF
d_call: -; v_call: TRBV7-9; cdr3_length: 15; j_call: TRBJ1-1; clone_size: -; cdr3_aa: CASSLGSSMNTEAFF